This TCR beta chain was documented in a study of T cell responses to AZD1222 COVID-19 vaccine. General study results and limits: The study identified only six AZD1222 recipients as seropositive at baseline. All repertoire sampling was performed exclusively after the peak T cell response. Clonal diversity was possibly underestimated, and white British individuals and females predominated among donors.

The V and J ends lost 3 bases and 7 bases respectively, with 19 bases between them. This CDR3 comprises 16 residues. Germline CDR1 reads GTSNPN; CDR2 reads SVGIG (reference sequence). This clone showed up just once. The antigen remains undetermined. Clones were read by immunoSEQ multiplex PCR, and TCRdb kept only the in-frame ones, dropping some. The table shows about 76,000 clones, with about 80% occurring only once. The material was peripheral blood, obtained 28 days after the second dose of the MenACWY control vaccine. This TCR derives from an adult who received the MenACWY meningococcal vaccine as a control. The rearrangement links TRBV30 to TRBJ1-6, with D perhaps TRBD1 (6 bases). This CDR3 is CAWSPGGPLRNSPLHF. In DNA form, the CDR3 reads TGTGCCTGGAGCCCCGGGGGGCCCCTCAGGAATTCACCCCTCCACTTT.